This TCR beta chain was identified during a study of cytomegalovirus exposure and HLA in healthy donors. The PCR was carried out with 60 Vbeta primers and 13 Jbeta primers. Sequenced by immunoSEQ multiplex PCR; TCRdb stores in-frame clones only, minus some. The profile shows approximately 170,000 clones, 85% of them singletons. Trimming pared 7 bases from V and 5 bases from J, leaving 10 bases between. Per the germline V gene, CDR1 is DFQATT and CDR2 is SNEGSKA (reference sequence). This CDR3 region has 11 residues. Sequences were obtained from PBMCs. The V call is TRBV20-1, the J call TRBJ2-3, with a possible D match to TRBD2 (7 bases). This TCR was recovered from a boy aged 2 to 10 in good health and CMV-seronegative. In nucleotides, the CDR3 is TGCAGTGGGGGAGGGGGAGATACGCAGTATTTT. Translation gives CSGGGGDTQYF.